A single sample is the source of the 28 T cell receptor beta chains below, sequenced in a study of T cell responses to AZD1222 COVID-19 vaccine. Data came from immunoSEQ multiplex PCR; TCRdb stores just in-frame clones and leaves some out. The repertoire holds around 120,000 clones, with roughly 90% as singletons. Here the sequenced sample was peripheral blood, taken on day 0 of AZD1222 vaccination. Receptors were obtained from an adult in good health.

The chain joins TRBV7-3 to TRBJ2-3; the match to TRBD2 covers 9 bases. The CDR3 runs to 16 residues. J lost 6 bases, V lost 3 bases, and 10 bases had no gene match. Germline CDR1 and CDR2: SGHTA and FQGTGA. CDR3 sequence reads: CASSLWREGTDDTQYF. The DNA of the CDR3 is TGTGCCAGCAGCTTGTGGCGGGAGGGAACCGACGATACGCAGTATTTT.

In regard to this clone: A read error may produce the germline difference seen at one junction end. This rearrangement joins TRBV7-7 to TRBJ2-2, with D perhaps assigned TRBD1 or TRBD2 (6 bases each). Germline values: CDR1 SSHAT, CDR2 FNYEAQ (reference sequence). This CDR3 is built from 14 residues. The CDR3 sequence is CASSLAAGAGELFF. CDR3 DNA sequence: TGTGCTAGCAGCTTAGCGGCAGGGGCCGGGGAGCTGTTTTTT. The full variable domain, in which reference TRBV7-7 and TRBJ2-2 provide the parts outside the CDR3, is GAGVSQSPRYKVTKRGQDVTLRCDPISSHATLYWYQQALGQGPEFLTYFNYEAQPDKSGLPSDRFSAERPEGSISTLTIQRTEQRDSAMYRCASSLAAGAGELFFGEGSRLTVL.

The V gene is TRBV10-2, the J gene TRBJ1-2; D remains unclear. CDR1 WSHSY and CDR2 SAAADI come from the germline V gene. V was clipped by 3 bases and J by 3 bases, with 8 bases between them. This CDR3 has 13 amino acids. The CDR3 sequence is CASSDSEDYGYTF. CDR3 nucleotide sequence: TGCGCCAGCAGTGACTCAGAAGACTATGGCTACACCTTC.

With respect to this clone: Other DNA sequences in the same sample also yield this CDR3. The CDR3 sequence: CASSPGGNTEAFF. CDR3 DNA sequence: TGTGCCAGCTCACCAGGGGGGAACACTGAAGCTTTCTTT. This chain connects TRBV18 to TRBJ1-1; TRBD1 is a possible D gene (5 bases). Trimming took off 2 bases at V and 1 base at J, with 5 bases between the two ends. Germline V gene sequence: CDR1 KGHSH, CDR2 LQKENI. The CDR3 has 13 amino acids.

This chain connects TRBV21-1 to TRBJ1-5; the DNA was not used to check the table's D call, TRBD1. TRBV21-1 is given as a pseudogene. CDR3 length: 16 residues. CDR3 bases: TGTGCCAGCAGCCTAAGCAGGGGAGAAGGCAATCAGCCCCAGCATTTT. Protein sequence: CASSLSRGEGNQPQHF.

The rearrangement uses TRBV7-9 and TRBJ2-3; TRBD2 might be the D (5 bases). V lost 5 bases and J lost 2, with 17 bases in between. The CDR3 is 16 residues long. Per germline, CDR1 SEHNR and CDR2 FQNEAQ (reference sequence). CDR3 region: CASSTLANRYTDTQYF. CDR3 DNA: TGTGCCAGCAGCACTCTAGCCAACCGCTACACAGATACGCAGTATTTT.

The chain is built from TRBV4-1 and TRBJ2-1; TRBD2 matches at 10 bases. The CDR3 runs to 17 residues. V was clipped by 0 bases and J by 7 bases; unmatched bases: 9. CDR1 is MGHRA and CDR2 is YSYEKL in the germline V gene. CDR3 in amino acids: CASSQEGTSEPMNEQFF. CDR3 nucleotides: TGCGCCAGCAGCCAAGAGGGGACTAGCGAGCCTATGAATGAGCAGTTCTTC.

The rearrangement links TRBV7-9 to TRBJ2-1, with D maybe TRBD1 (6 bases). This CDR3 comprises 15 residues. Germline CDR1 SEHNR, CDR2 FQNEAQ (reference sequence). V was clipped by 2 bases and J by 0 bases, with 8 bases between them. DNA for the CDR3: TGTGCCAGCAGCTTACAGGGGAGCTCCTACAATGAGCAGTTCTTC. It codes for CASSLQGSSYNEQFF.

The chain carries TRBV19 and TRBJ2-1, with TRBD2 matching over 7 bases. Unmatched junction bases numbered 6, after V lost 6 bases and J lost 4 bases. Germline CDR1 reads LNHDA; CDR2 reads SQIVND (reference sequence). CDR3 length equals 14 residues. CDR3: CASRWSSGYNEQFF. DNA for the CDR3: TGTGCCAGTAGGTGGTCTAGCGGTTACAATGAGCAGTTCTTC.

The chain employs TRBV5-4 and TRBJ2-2; a weak D match, TRBD1 (5 bases). Looked up from germline, CDR1 is SGHNT and CDR2 is YYREEE (reference sequence). The CDR3 loop spans 15 amino acids. Trimming shortened V by 4 bases and J by 5 bases, and 15 bases separated the two germline ends. In nucleotides, the CDR3 is TGTGCCAGCAGCGCGAAGGGGCGAGGTACCGGGGAGCTGTTTTTT. Translating gives CASSAKGRGTGELFF.

The chain is built from TRBV5-1 and TRBJ2-7, with 10 bases identical to TRBD2. The V gene's germline CDR1 is SGHRS and CDR2 YFSETQ. The CDR3 has 15 amino acids. Germline trimming cut 4 bases from V and 4 bases from J; bases unmatched to any gene: 8. CDR3 sequence reads: CASSPGTSETYEQYF. CDR3 DNA sequence: TGCGCCAGCAGCCCGGGGACTAGCGAAACGTACGAGCAGTACTTC.

The gene calls are TRBV9 and TRBJ2-1, with D hard to call. Germline CDR1 is SGDLS and CDR2 is YYNGEE. Trimming stripped 0 bases from V and 0 bases from J, with 7 bases between. The CDR3 contains 15 residues. Here the CDR3 reads CASSVAIGSYNEQFF. The DNA of the CDR3 is TGTGCCAGCAGCGTAGCTATCGGCTCCTACAATGAGCAGTTCTTC.

Regarding this clone: Compared with germline, one end of the junction differs, possibly owing to a read error. The chain couples TRBV7-7 to TRBJ2-5; TRBD1 matches at 7 bases. CDR3 length equals 15 residues. The germline gives CDR1 SSHAT, CDR2 FNYEAQ (reference sequence). CDR3 sequence (DNA): TGTGCTAGCAGCTTAGCCGGCACAGGGGATGGGACCCAGTACTTC. Its protein is CASSLAGTGDGTQYF.

CDR3 DNA sequence: TGTGCCAGCAGCTTGAAAAGGAACACCGGGGAGCTGTTTTTT. This translates into CASSLKRNTGELFF. The chain joins TRBV13 to TRBJ2-2; D is ambiguous. The CDR3 runs to 14 residues. V lost 3 bases, J lost 1 base, and 6 bases lay in between. Germline values: CDR1 PRHDT, CDR2 FYEKMQ (reference sequence).

This chain connects TRBV7-3 to TRBJ1-6; no reliable D call. Germline CDR1 is SGHTA and CDR2 is FQGTGA. V was cut by 1 base and J by 0 bases, with 10 bases left in between. The CDR3 runs 17 residues. The CDR3 protein is CASSLKPVSSYNSPLHF. The CDR3 DNA follows: TGTGCCAGCAGCTTAAAGCCAGTGAGCTCCTATAATTCACCCCTCCACTTT.

This sequence joins TRBV4-1 and TRBJ2-1; D is possibly TRBD2 (5 bases). The germline CDR1 and CDR2 sequences are MGHRA and YSYEKL. This CDR3 has 14 amino acids. Trimming removed 0 bases from V and 4 bases from J, with 7 bases in between. CDR3 amino acids: CASSQEGSYNEQFF. In DNA form, the CDR3 reads TGCGCCAGCAGCCAAGAGGGGAGTTACAATGAGCAGTTCTTC.

This chain joins TRBV18 and TRBJ1-2; 8 bases agree with TRBD1. This CDR3 spans 14 amino acids. V dropped 3 bases and J dropped 4; count of bases not matched to a gene: 4. Germline loops: CDR1 KGHSH, CDR2 LQKENI. The CDR3 protein is CASSPDRGLYGYTF. CDR3 DNA: TGTGCCAGCTCACCCGACAGGGGTCTCTATGGCTACACCTTC.

The chain uses TRBV5-1 and TRBJ2-5; D gene ambiguous. V was cut by 0 bases and J by 5 bases, with 11 bases left in between. The length of the CDR3 is 14 residues. Germline CDR1 is SGHRS and CDR2 is YFSETQ. CDR3 region: CASSLGTFGETQYF. The CDR3 DNA follows: TGCGCCAGCAGCTTGGGTACCTTCGGGGAGACCCAGTACTTC.

V is TRBV29-1 and J is TRBJ2-2; D not certain. Between the trimmed V and J ends, which lost 5 bases and 6 bases, there was a span of 10 bases. Germline V gene lookup returns CDR1 SQVTM and CDR2 ANQGSEA. The CDR3 contains 12 residues. The chain's CDR3 is CSVSDGAGELFF. The CDR3 DNA follows: TGCAGCGTTTCAGATGGAGCCGGGGAGCTGTTTTTT.

The chain recombines TRBV7-2 with TRBJ1-1, with TRBD1 as a possible D gene (5 bases). The CDR3 consists of 13 residues. Germline V lookup: CDR1 SGHTA, CDR2 FQGNSA. V lost 4 bases and J lost 4, with 10 bases in between. The CDR3 nucleotides are TGTGCCAGCAGCTATCAGGGTTCCACTGAAGCTTTCTTT. It is translated as CASSYQGSTEAFF. The full variable domain, its missing parts supplied by reference TRBV7-2 and TRBJ1-1, is GAGVSQSPSNKVTEKGKDVELRCDPISGHTALYWYRQSLGQGLEFLIYFQGNSAPDKSGLPSDRFSAERTGGSVSTLTIQRTQQEDSAVYLCASSYQGSTEAFFGQGTRLTVV.

The rearrangement uses TRBV7-9 and TRBJ1-2, with 7 nucleotides matching TRBD1. CDR3 length equals 12 residues. Germline V CDR1 and CDR2: SEHNR, FQNEAQ (reference sequence). V dropped 3 bases and J dropped 6; count of bases not matched to a gene: 1. DNA for the CDR3: TGTGCCAGCAGCTTTGGACAGGATGGCTACACCTTC. It codes for CASSFGQDGYTF.

The J gene is TRBJ1-5, the V gene TRBV30, with 8 positions matching TRBD1. The CDR3 is made up of 13 amino acids. CDR1 is GTSNPN, CDR2 SVGIG, per germline (reference sequence). The V and J ends lost 1 base and 7 bases, in that order; junction bases with no gene match: 3. The CDR3 sequence: CAWSAGGGQPQHF. The CDR3 nucleotides read TGTGCCTGGAGTGCAGGGGGCGGGCAGCCCCAGCATTTT.

The chain couples TRBV7-6 to TRBJ2-2, with D perhaps TRBD1 or TRBD2 (5 bases each). V shed 4 bases and J shed 3 bases, with 12 bases lying between them. CDR3 length: 15 amino acids. The germline V gene encodes CDR1 SGHVS and CDR2 FNYEAQ. Here the CDR3 reads CASSYGLGDTGELFF. As DNA, the CDR3 is TGTGCCAGCAGCTACGGGCTGGGGGACACCGGGGAGCTGTTTTTT.

The table lists this clone with a few counts. The V call is TRBV7-2, the J call TRBJ1-2, with TRBD1 as a possible D gene (5 bases). The germline V gene encodes CDR1 SGHTA and CDR2 FQGNSA. The CDR3 spans 14 residues. V lost 0 bases, J lost 5 bases, and 10 bases lay in between. In DNA form, the CDR3 reads TGTGCCAGCAGCTTAGCTGGGCCAGGGTATGGCTACACCTTC. Its protein product is CASSLAGPGYGYTF.

This rearrangement joins TRBV28 to TRBJ2-7; 9 nucleotides agree with TRBD2. Germline assignment: CDR1 MDHEN and CDR2 SYDVKM. There are 14 residues in the CDR3. The trim removed 6 bases at V and 2 bases at J, leaving 5 bases unmatched. The CDR3 sequence is CASRSERGAYEQYF. The CDR3 region has the DNA TGTGCCAGCAGGTCCGAGCGGGGGGCCTACGAGCAGTACTTC.

This chain joins TRBV11-3 and TRBJ2-5; D not resolved. CDR3 size: 13 residues. Germline assignment: CDR1 SGHNT and CDR2 YENEEA. The ends were cut back, 5 bases at V and 1 base at J, with 8 bases in the middle. The CDR3: CASSTRIQETQYF. The CDR3 nucleotides are TGTGCCAGCAGCACCAGGATCCAAGAGACCCAGTACTTC.

The chain is built from TRBV4-3 and TRBJ2-1; D is uncertain. Germline CDR1 reads LGHNA; CDR2 reads YSLEER. Trimming stripped 1 base from V and 3 bases from J, with 13 bases between. The CDR3 totals 16 residues. As DNA, the CDR3 is TGCGCCAGCAGCCAAGGGTTTTCTCTAAACTACAATGAGCAGTTCTTC. Translation gives CASSQGFSLNYNEQFF.

Here the CDR3 DNA reads TGTGCCAGCAGCTTAGTTAGCGGGGGGATCACAGATACGCAGTATTTT. This encodes CASSLVSGGITDTQYF. This chain uses TRBV7-9 with TRBJ2-3; 10 nucleotides align to TRBD2. Germline trimming cut 1 base from V and 2 bases from J; bases unmatched to any gene: 3. The germline CDR1 and CDR2 sequences are SEHNR and FQNEAQ (reference sequence). The CDR3 totals 16 residues.